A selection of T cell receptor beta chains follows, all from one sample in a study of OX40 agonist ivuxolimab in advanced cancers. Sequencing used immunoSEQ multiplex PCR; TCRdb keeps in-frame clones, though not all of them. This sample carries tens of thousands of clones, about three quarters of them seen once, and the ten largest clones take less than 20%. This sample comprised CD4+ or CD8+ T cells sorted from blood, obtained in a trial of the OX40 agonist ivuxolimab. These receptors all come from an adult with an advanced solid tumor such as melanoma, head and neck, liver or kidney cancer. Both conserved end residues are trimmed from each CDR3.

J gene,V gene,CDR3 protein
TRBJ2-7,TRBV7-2,ASSLRGAYEQY
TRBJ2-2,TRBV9,ASSGGKRVPGELF
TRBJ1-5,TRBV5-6,ASSSRFGQGISQPQH
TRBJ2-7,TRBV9,ASSPRSNSYEQY
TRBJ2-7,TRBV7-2,ASSERQGSYEQY
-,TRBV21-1,ASSKALGRTGFSYEQY
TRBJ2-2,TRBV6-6,ASTVGTENTGELF
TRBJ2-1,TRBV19,ASSITSGGPTYNEQF
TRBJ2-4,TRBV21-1,ASSTPPRAFLAKNIQY
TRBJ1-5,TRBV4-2,ASSQDGRPGGNQPQH
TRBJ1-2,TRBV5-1,ASSLETAGKGYT
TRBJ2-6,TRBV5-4,ASSQSQGSGANVLT
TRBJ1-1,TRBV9,ASSRGEMNTEAF
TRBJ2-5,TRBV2,ASTDVAGTETQY
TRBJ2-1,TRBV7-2,ASSLALIGSSYNEQF
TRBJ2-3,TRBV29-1,SVVKDRGGRTDTQY
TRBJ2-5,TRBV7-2,ASSLGGGDKETQY
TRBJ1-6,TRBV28,ASSLPSTANSPLH
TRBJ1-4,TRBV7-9,ASSESGVYSEKLF
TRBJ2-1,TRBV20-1,SASYNEQF
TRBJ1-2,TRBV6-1,ASSEALLGPAANYGYT
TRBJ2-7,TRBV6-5,ASSYSRDITGEQY
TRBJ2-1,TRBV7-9,ASSPQGQGSYNEQF
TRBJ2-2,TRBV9,ASSATGAVTGELF
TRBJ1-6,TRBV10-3,AISNTRDNSPLH
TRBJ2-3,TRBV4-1,ASSRGGLAGAEDTQY
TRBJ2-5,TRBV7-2,ASSPRTGAQETQY
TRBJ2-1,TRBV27,ASSISRGFSIDEQF
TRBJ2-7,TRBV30,AWSRGQGGHEQY
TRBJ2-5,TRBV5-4,ASSLDRVEETQY
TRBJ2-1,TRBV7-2,ASSLRTSGGVSGYNEQF